This entry concerns a single TCR beta chain. The sample is drawn from a study of blood T cell repertoires in COVID-19. Study in general: Researchers got acute and convalescent COVID-19 samples from the United States, Italy and Spain. Nucleic acid was either cDNA or gDNA, and it came from T cells, B-cell-depleted T cells, or PBMCs.

Trimming removed 1 base from V and 6 bases from J, with 18 bases in between. Germline CDR1 and CDR2: SGHRS and YFSETQ. This CDR3 is 16 amino acids long. As originally analysed: Reference gene primer amplification gave estimated nucleated cell counts. TCRdb's copy holds only in-frame clones and misses some; the assay was immunoSEQ multiplex PCR. The DNA was the basis for D and trimming; V, J and clone size are from that table. The repertoire includes roughly 100,000 clones, more than 75% of them detected once, and 9.5% to 10% sits in the top ten. The clonotype originates from a man between 60 and 70 years old with active or convalescent COVID-19. The sample taken for sequencing was peripheral blood. The V and J genes are TRBV5-1 and TRBJ2-3, with TRBD2 as a possible D gene (6 bases). CDR3 amino acids: CASSLTGGGERDTQYF. Written as DNA, the CDR3 is TGCGCCAGCAGCTTGACAGGTGGCGGGGAAAGGGATACGCAGTATTTT.